This T cell receptor beta chain was captured by sequencing in a study of Graves' ophthalmopathy and Graves' hyperthyroidism. Looking at the study overall: Ahead of any treatment, peripheral blood was obtained at the initial diagnosis. Study results and caveats: Separation of ophthalmopathy from stable hyperthyroidism was achieved by a 13-signature model, at approximately 88% sensitivity and approximately 84% specificity.

This clonotype was detected ten times or more. Its antigen is unknown. Amplification of the TCR beta CDR3 regions used RNA transcripts (as template). In the first round, RT-PCR was carried out with HTBI primers, and a multiplex PCR formed the second round. TCRdb used MiXCR to reprocess the multiplex PCR reads, holding one entry per CDR3 protein. The table records hundreds of thousands of distinct CDR3 sequences, roughly 21% of them present only once. CDR1 is SEHNR, CDR2 FQNEAQ, per germline (reference sequence). The germline V and J ends were trimmed by 3 bases and 6 bases, with 12 bases remaining between them. The CDR3 extends over 13 amino acids. The PBMC fraction was derived from 9.5 to 10 ml of fresh peripheral blood.

The sample was peripheral blood. V is TRBV7-9 and J is TRBJ2-7, with D possibly matching TRBD2 (5 bases). This clonotype was obtained from a woman aged 18-29 years with stable Graves' hyperthyroidism. The CDR3 sequence is CASSFPGSVEQYF. The CDR3 DNA sequence: TGTGCCAGCAGCTTCCCGGGGTCGGTCGAGCAGTACTTC.